The clone carrying this T cell receptor beta chain was seen a single time. Its antigen is not identified. This sample is drawn from a study of cytomegalovirus exposure and HLA in healthy donors. Overall study findings and caveats: TRBV6-2, TRBV6-3 and some other V segments were excluded as indistinguishable. Certain sequence variants were highly shared and formed a cluster, and this cluster was likely a sequencing artifact. Cytomegalovirus status, reportedly, was diagnosed with high specificity and sensitivity by the classifier.

The primer mix had 60 Vbeta and 13 Jbeta primers. Original processing methods: Some 10 million of the about 80 million unique TCR beta chains counted in a later analysis were shared. Measured with immunoSEQ multiplex PCR; TCRdb has only the in-frame clones, and not every one. V and J calls and clone size are those listed in that table; D and trimming were worked out from the DNA. In the table there are about 150,000 clones, around 79% of which are singletons. Germline V gene sequence: CDR1 SGHAT, CDR2 FQDESV (reference sequence). The junction had 5 bases not matched to a gene; V was cut back by 5 bases and J by 0 bases. This CDR3 spans 15 amino acids.

Input material: PBMCs. The chain employs TRBV11-1 and TRBJ1-1; 8 bases fit TRBD1. The sequence was obtained from a man between 18 and 35 years old in good health and CMV-seronegative. CDR3 residues: CASSPRDRMNTEAFF. In nucleotides, the CDR3 is TGTGCCAGCAGCCCGCGGGACAGGATGAACACTGAAGCTTTCTTT.